This T cell receptor beta chain comes out of a study of blood T cell repertoires in COVID-19. The table came from immunoSEQ multiplex PCR; TCRdb's copy has only in-frame clones and leaves some out. The data contain more than 400,000 clones, approximately 90% of them singletons. The study drew participants aged about 18 to 89 years from fewer than 30 US areas. There are 12 residues in the CDR3. V lost 4 bases and J 8 bases, leaving 14 bases between the germline ends. Germline assignment: CDR1 SQVTM and CDR2 ANQGSEA. The TCR comes from a woman aged 18-35 years who had recovered from COVID-19. The sample was PBMCs or T cells enriched from blood (not recorded which). The J gene is TRBJ1-2, the V gene TRBV29-1; no reliable D call. The CDR3 region is CSVGYEGLGYTF. In DNA, the CDR3 is TGCAGCGTTGGGTATGAGGGCCTCGGCTACACCTTC.